This T cell receptor (beta chain) came from a study of blood T cells in healthy people across ages. Using a J-beta primer mix together with a sample-barcoded 5' primer, a second PCR was run for about 6 to 11 cycles. One entry per CDR3 protein, called by TCRdb with MiXCR from the 5' RACE reads. In the table there are roughly 1,500,000 distinct CDR3 sequences, 35% to 45% of which are singletons. Peripheral blood was drawn, ten milliliters per donor. Whenever a sample was processed, at least 6.5 million PBMCs were isolated. Trimming cost V 7 bases and J 1 base; bases outside gene matches: 12. The CDR3 covers 16 residues. CDR1 is LNHDA and CDR2 is SQIVND in the germline V gene (reference sequence).

The chain employs TRBV19 and TRBJ1-1, with 7 bases identical to TRBD1. The specimen was blood. The sequence came from a woman under 30 in good health. CDR3 nucleotides: TGTGCCAGTACTTACCGTCAGGGGGTGTCGAACACTGAAGCTTTCTTT. Amino acid sequence: CASTYRQGVSNTEAFF.